The 26 T cell receptor beta chains listed next were all sequenced from one sample in a study of blood T cell repertoires in COVID-19. Libraries were prepared by immunoSEQ multiplex PCR; TCRdb keeps only in-frame clonotypes and omits some of them. The sample has about 200,000 clones, around 80% seen once. The sequenced sample was peripheral blood. Receptor source: a woman of 80 years or more with active or convalescent COVID-19.

This clone came up once. This chain uses TRBV5-6 with TRBJ2-5; tentatively, D is TRBD2 (6 bases). CDR1 and CDR2 from the germline V gene are SGHDT and YYEEEE. Trimming stripped 6 bases from V and 4 bases from J, with 13 bases between. CDR3 size: 13 residues. The CDR3 DNA follows: TGTGCCAGCAAGGGAGGTGGCGTAGAGACCCAGTACTTC. Protein product: CASKGGGVETQYF.

This chain uses TRBV9 with TRBJ2-7, with TRBD2 identical over 8 bases. The length of the CDR3 is 16 residues. Germline CDR1 SGDLS, CDR2 YYNGEE. V lost 0 bases and J lost 1; bases outside the gene matches: 6. CDR3 sequence reads: CASSVGGSGGSYEQYF. The CDR3 nucleotides are TGTGCCAGCAGCGTAGGAGGAAGCGGGGGATCCTACGAGCAGTACTTC.

The chain is built from TRBV25-1 and TRBJ1-2, with D possibly being TRBD1 (5 bases). CDR1 is MGHDK, CDR2 SYGVNS, per germline. The CDR3 has 15 residues. The chain's CDR3 is CARSQRNQGNYGYTF. The CDR3 bases are TGTGCGCGAAGCCAGCGAAACCAGGGTAATTATGGCTACACCTTC.

In this sample, this clone turned up once. The rearrangement uses TRBV10-3 and TRBJ2-7; the D is unclear. Trimming left V 0 bases short and J 0 bases short, with 9 bases between. The length of the CDR3 is 15 residues. Germline-derived CDR1 and CDR2 are ENHRY and SYGVKD. The CDR3 is CAISESAAVSYEQYF. The DNA of the CDR3 is TGTGCCATCAGTGAGTCGGCGGCGGTCTCCTACGAGCAGTACTTC.

CDR3 DNA sequence: TGCGCCAGCAGCCTAGGGGGGGTTGGCCCCTACGAGCAGTACTTC. This codes for CASSLGGVGPYEQYF. The rearrangement joins TRBV5-1 to TRBJ2-7; D is perhaps TRBD2 (7 bases). V dropped 4 bases and J dropped 2 bases, with 16 bases sitting between them. Germline CDR1 and CDR2: SGHRS and YFSETQ. The CDR3 has 15 amino acids.

V gene TRBV21-1 combines with J gene TRBJ2-7; TRBD1, the table's D call, was not compared with the DNA. TRBV21-1 is a recognized pseudogene. The CDR3 loop spans 18 amino acids. The DNA for the CDR3 is TGTGCCAGCAGCAAAGAATCTTTTAGGTCAGGCCTCTCCTACGAGCAGTACTTC. Its protein product is CASSKESFRSGLSYEQYF.

The V and J genes are TRBV27 and TRBJ1-1; no definite D call. The germline gives CDR1 MNHEY, CDR2 SMNVEV (reference sequence). CDR3 length equals 15 residues. V gave up 6 bases and J gave up 0 bases, with 14 bases separating them. CDR3 sequence reads: CASSTPPGLNTEAFF. In nucleotides, the CDR3 is TGTGCCAGCAGCACTCCCCCCGGGTTGAACACTGAAGCTTTCTTT.

The gene calls are TRBV9 and TRBJ1-2; maybe TRBD1 (6 bases). Germline V gives CDR1 SGDLS, CDR2 YYNGEE. V was trimmed by 4 bases and J by 1 base, leaving 20 bases between them. The CDR3 is made up of 17 amino acids. DNA for the CDR3: TGTGCCAGCAGCTCCCAATCCCGGGGGGCAGGTAACTATGGCTACACCTTC. It specifies CASSSQSRGAGNYGYTF.

This clone is a singleton in its sample. V gene TRBV13 combines with J gene TRBJ1-6, with 7 bases aligning to TRBD1. This CDR3 has 13 residues. In germline, CDR1 is PRHDT, CDR2 FYEKMQ (reference sequence). V gave up 5 bases and J gave up 14 bases; unmatched junction bases: 9. The CDR3 protein is CASSPTTGKSLHF. DNA of the CDR3: TGTGCCAGCAGCCCTACGACAGGGAAATCCCTCCACTTT.

This clone was seen many times. The chain uses TRBV3-1 (or the pseudogene TRBV3-2) and TRBJ1-1; D gene uncertain. Trimming took 6 bases from V and 11 from J, leaving 19 bases between them. Germline V gene lookup returns CDR1 LGHDT and CDR2 YNNKEL (reference sequence). There are 13 residues in the CDR3. The CDR3 DNA reads as TGTGCCAGCAGTCAGCGGGGTACCCGAACCGCTTTCTTT. Amino acid sequence: CASSQRGTRTAFF.

The gene calls are TRBV5-6 and TRBJ1-4, with 7 nucleotides matching TRBD1. V lost 2 bases to trimming and J lost 8 bases; unmatched junction nucleotides: 9. CDR1 is SGHDT and CDR2 is YYEEEE in the germline V gene. This CDR3 has 15 residues. For the CDR3, the DNA is TGTGCCAGCAGCTTCAGGGGGAGCCAGCAGGAAAAACTGTTTTTT. Translated: CASSFRGSQQEKLFF. The full variable domain, with the rest looked up from reference TRBV5-6 and TRBJ1-4, is DAGVTQSPTHLIKTRGQQVTLRCSPKSGHDTVSWYQQALGQGPQFIFQYYEEEERQRGNFPDRFSGHQFPNYSSELNVNALLLGDSALYLCASSFRGSQQEKLFFGSGTQLSVL.

The chain recombines TRBV7-8 with TRBJ1-6; no firm D call. From germline, CDR1 is SGHVS and CDR2 FQNEAQ. V dropped 3 bases and J dropped 7 bases, with 13 bases sitting between them. The CDR3 sequence is 15 residues long. CDR3 sequence: CASSLWTGFNSPLHF. The DNA for the CDR3 is TGTGCCAGCAGCTTGTGGACGGGATTCAATTCACCCCTCCACTTT.

In this sample, this clone turned up a few times. V usage is TRBV6-1 and J usage is TRBJ1-2; TRBD1 is a possible D gene (6 bases). Trimming removed 0 bases at V and 0 bases at J, with 11 bases between. This CDR3 region has 16 residues. In germline, CDR1 is MNHNS, CDR2 SASEGT. The CDR3 loop reads CASSEARTATNYGYTF. CDR3 in DNA: TGTGCCAGCAGTGAAGCACGGACAGCTACTAACTATGGCTACACCTTC.

J is TRBJ1-5 and V is TRBV3-1 (or the pseudogene TRBV3-2); D unresolved. Germline V lookup: CDR1 LGHDT, CDR2 YNNKEL (reference sequence). The CDR3 totals 13 residues. Trimming took off 3 bases at V and 9 bases at J, with 12 bases between the two ends. This chain's CDR3 is CASSQRETGPQHF. CDR3 bases: TGTGCCAGCAGCCAGAGAGAGACTGGGCCCCAGCATTTT.

The rearrangement uses TRBV6-5 and TRBJ1-1; TRBD1 might be the D (5 bases). CDR3 size: 14 residues. Germline V gene sequence: CDR1 MNHEY, CDR2 SVGAGI. V was shortened by 5 bases and J by 5 bases, with 15 bases between the two germline ends. The CDR3 region is CASSQYQGSTEAFF. Here the CDR3 DNA reads TGTGCCAGCAGTCAATACCAGGGTAGTACTGAAGCTTTCTTT.

The J gene is TRBJ1-2, the V gene TRBV5-1, with TRBD1 identical over 9 bases. The CDR3 is 14 amino acids. The germline V gene encodes CDR1 SGHRS and CDR2 YFSETQ. J gave up 3 bases and V 2 bases, and 2 bases lay outside the gene matches. CDR3 loop: CASSLDRGDYGYTF. The CDR3 DNA reads as TGCGCCAGCAGCTTAGACAGGGGGGACTATGGCTACACCTTC.

This sequence joins TRBV7-2 and TRBJ2-4, with 8 bases matching TRBD1. V lost 2 bases to trimming and J lost 8 bases; unmatched junction nucleotides: 5. The CDR3 spans 14 residues. Germline assignment: CDR1 SGHTA and CDR2 FQGNSA. The CDR3 here is CASSLSGQGDIQYF. CDR3 nucleotide sequence: TGTGCCAGCAGCTTATCCGGACAGGGAGACATTCAGTACTTC.

This clone was recorded once. This chain uses TRBV11-2 with TRBJ2-3; 9 nucleotides agree with TRBD1. This CDR3 region has 14 residues. The V gene's germline CDR1 is SGHAT and CDR2 FQNNGV. Trimming took 5 bases from V and 4 from J; bases not matched to a gene: 4. CDR3 in DNA: TGTGCCAGCAGCGTGGACAGGGGTGCAGATACGCAGTATTTT. It specifies CASSVDRGADTQYF.

The chain combines TRBV7-9 with TRBJ2-1; possible D gene TRBD1, 9 bases. The V gene's germline CDR1 is SEHNR and CDR2 FQNEAQ (reference sequence). The CDR3 consists of 14 residues. The CDR3 bases are TGTGGTACAGCGGGGGACAGGGCGTACAATGAGCAGTTCTTC. Its translation is CGTAGDRAYNEQFF.

This clone was seen a few times. The chain employs TRBV10-3 and TRBJ1-2; D is uncertain. The germline gives CDR1 ENHRY, CDR2 SYGVKD. The CDR3 length is 13 residues. The V and J ends lost 4 bases and 6 bases respectively, with 12 bases between them. CDR3 sequence (DNA): TGTGCCATCAGTGCTCGGCAGGATAATGGCTACACCTTC. This codes for CAISARQDNGYTF.

J is TRBJ1-1 and V is TRBV27; a weak D match, TRBD1 (5 bases). Trimming cost V 3 bases and J 8 bases, with 22 bases left between them. Germline V gene lookup returns CDR1 MNHEY and CDR2 SMNVEV (reference sequence). This CDR3 contains 16 residues. This CDR3 reads CASSFRVRQGGTEAFF. CDR3 nucleotide sequence: TGTGCCAGCAGTTTTCGTGTCCGGCAGGGCGGTACGGAAGCTTTCTTT.

The chain links TRBV28 to TRBJ1-1, with TRBD1 as a possible D gene (6 bases). With 3 bases removed from V and 5 bases from J, the gap between germline ends came to 10 bases. This CDR3 contains 13 residues. Germline-derived CDR1 and CDR2 are MDHEN and SYDVKM. CDR3 in amino acids: CASSLRGRTEAFF. The CDR3 nucleotides are TGTGCCAGCAGTTTGCGGGGGCGGACTGAAGCTTTCTTT. The variable domain in full, with the rest retrieved from reference TRBV28 and TRBJ1-1, is DVKVTQSSRYLVKRTGEKVFLECVQDMDHENMFWYRQDPGLGLRLIYFSYDVKMKEKGDIPEGYSVSREKKERFSLILESASTNQTSMYLCASSLRGRTEAFFGQGTRLTVV.

The rearrangement links TRBV18 to TRBJ2-5; 12 positions agree with TRBD2. V dropped 4 bases and J dropped 4; count of bases not matched to a gene: 1. Germline V gene data show CDR1 as KGHSH and CDR2 as LQKENI. This CDR3 is built from 14 residues. The CDR3 here is CASSRLAGAETQYF. In DNA form, the CDR3 reads TGTGCCAGCTCACGACTAGCGGGGGCAGAGACCCAGTACTTC.

The chain couples TRBV27 to TRBJ1-1, with 8 bases lining up with TRBD1. The CDR3 covers 16 residues. The germline gives CDR1 MNHEY, CDR2 SMNVEV (reference sequence). Germline trimming cut 3 bases from V and 5 bases from J; bases unmatched to any gene: 11. Here the CDR3 DNA reads TGTGCCAGCAGTTTGGCACAGGGGGTTGGGACGACTGAAGCTTTCTTT. Its protein is CASSLAQGVGTTEAFF.

CDR3 DNA sequence: TGTGCCACCAGCATTGGGAGGGGTCAGCCCCAGCATTTT. Its protein is CATSIGRGQPQHF. The V and J genes are TRBV15 and TRBJ1-5, with D possibly being TRBD1 (5 bases). CDR1 is LNHNV and CDR2 is YYDKDF in the germline V gene (reference sequence). The CDR3 sequence is 13 residues long. The ends were cut back, 4 bases at V and 6 bases at J, with 10 bases in the middle.

This clone showed up just a few times. The rearrangement links TRBV27 to TRBJ1-1; possible D gene TRBD1, 6 bases. The CDR3 has 18 amino acids. V dropped 1 base and J dropped 4 bases, with 22 bases sitting between them. Germline-derived CDR1 and CDR2 are MNHEY and SMNVEV (reference sequence). The CDR3 protein is CASSLYTAQGKMGTEAFF. The CDR3 DNA reads TGTGCCAGCAGTTTATACACGGCTCAGGGGAAAATGGGCACTGAAGCTTTCTTT.